This T cell receptor beta chain is drawn from a study of shared clonotypes between healthy human individuals. Study context: In total, the donors were two women and a few men aged 18 to 49. Findings and caveats of the study: Even with large depth, rarefaction showed that sorted-subset sequencing was incomplete.

Sequencing was performed with immunoSEQ multiplex PCR; in TCRdb, only in-frame clones are kept and a portion is missing. The repertoire consists of under 2,000,000 clones, with just under 95% occurring once and the leading ten covering 0.95% to 1.5%. V shed 5 bases and J 4 bases; nucleotides not matched to a gene: 6. This CDR3 has 14 residues. Germline assignment: CDR1 LGHNA and CDR2 YSLEER. Naive CD8 isolation took CD45RO-negative cells positively selected for CCR7 and excluded terminally differentiated effector memory CD45RA+ cells. Donors, healthy HIV-negative adults, lacked recent acute infections or vaccinations. As concerns this clone: Its target is unknown.

This TCR was sampled from a man aged 18 to 29 in good health. What was sequenced was naive CD8+ T cells sorted from blood. The chain uses TRBV4-3 and TRBJ1-2; 8 nucleotides agree with TRBD1. The DNA for the CDR3 is TGCGCCAGCAGCGTAGACAGGGGCTCCTATGGCTACACCTTC. It is translated as CASSVDRGSYGYTF.